These T cell receptor beta chains were read from a single sample in a study of cytomegalovirus exposure and HLA in healthy donors. Measured with immunoSEQ multiplex PCR; TCRdb has only the in-frame clones, and not every one. In the table there are approximately 190,000 clones, about 77% of which are singletons. What was sequenced was PBMCs. These receptors were taken from a woman in her thirties in good health and CMV-seropositive. The CDR3 runs from the conserved cysteine through the conserved F or W. D genes are given only for firm matches. A clone size is listed for some rows: how often the clone was seen (once, few, many), or a class if it is expanded.

j_gene | d_gene | abundance | v_gene | CDR3nt | CDR3aa
TRBJ2-1 | NA | few | TRBV10-2 | TGCGCCAGCAGAGATTTAGATGAGCAGTTCTTC | CASRDLDEQFF
TRBJ2-3 | TRBD2 | NA | TRBV9 | TGTGCCAGCAGCGGACTAGCGGGGGGCTTGAATACGCAGTATTTT | CASSGLAGGLNTQYF
TRBJ2-2 | TRBD2 | NA | TRBV6-1 | TGTGCCAGCAGACCTAGCGGGAGGGCCGGGGAGCTGTTTTTT | CASRPSGRAGELFF
TRBJ2-7 | NA | few | TRBV7-8 | TGTGCCAGCAGCCCCACGACAGCGTCCTACGAGCAGTACTTC | CASSPTTASYEQYF
TRBJ2-7 | NA | NA | TRBV5-1 | TGCGCCAGCAGCTTGGGGAGGAGGGGGGGCGAGCAGTACTTC | CASSLGRRGGEQYF
TRBJ2-7 | NA | few | TRBV11-3 | TGTGCCAGCAGCTTAGGCCCCCCAGACTCCTACGAGCAGTACTTC | CASSLGPPDSYEQYF
TRBJ2-7 | TRBD1 | NA | TRBV19 | TGTGCCAGTAGTAACAGGGGGGACAGCTCATACGAGCAGTACTTC | CASSNRGDSSYEQYF
TRBJ1-2 | TRBD1 | NA | TRBV27 | TGTGCCAGCAGTTTTTACCCACGACAGGGCAACTATGGCTACACCTTC | CASSFYPRQGNYGYTF
TRBJ2-2 | NA | NA | TRBV6-5 | TGTGCCACCAATACAGGGATGAACACCGGGGAGCTGTTTTTT | CATNTGMNTGELFF
TRBJ2-2 | NA | NA | TRBV4-1 | TGCGCCAGCAGCCAAGGCGCCGGGGGGCCGGGGACCGGGGAGCTGTTTTTT | CASSQGAGGPGTGELFF
TRBJ1-1 | TRBD1 | NA | TRBV7-2 | TGTGCCAGCAGCAACCTGACAGGGTATAACGCTGAAGCTTTCTTT | CASSNLTGYNAEAFF
TRBJ2-7 | NA | once | TRBV20-1 | TGCAGTGCTCCCCGCGGCAGCGAGTACTTC | CSAPRGSEYF
TRBJ1-3 | NA | NA | TRBV27 | TGTGCCAGCAGTTTATCGATGACAATCTCTGGAAACACCATATATTTT | CASSLSMTISGNTIYF
TRBJ1-3 | NA | NA | TRBV6-6 | TGTGCCAGCAGCCTTTTAGAGAGCTCTGGAAACACCATATATTTT | CASSLLESSGNTIYF
TRBJ1-5 | TRBD1 | NA | TRBV5-6 | TGTGCCAGCAGCTTTTCAGGGGGCGGTCAGCCCCAGCATTTT | CASSFSGGGQPQHF
TRBJ2-1 | TRBD2 | NA | TRBV5-4 | TGTGCCAGCAGCTTGGCCACTAGCGGGGGGTACAATGAGCAGTTCTTC | CASSLATSGGYNEQFF
TRBJ1-1 | TRBD1 | few | TRBV27 | TGTGCCAGCAGTTTATACCGGACAGGCTCGAGCACTGAAGCTTTCTTT | CASSLYRTGSSTEAFF
TRBJ2-1 | TRBD1 | NA | TRBV2 | TGTGCCGGACCGGGGGGGACAGGGGACGAAGAGCAGTTCTTC | CAGPGGTGDEEQFF
TRBJ2-7 | NA | few | TRBV4-3 | TGCGCCAGCAGCCAAGGACAGTACGAGCAGTACTTC | CASSQGQYEQYF
TRBJ2-5 | TRBD1 | NA | TRBV2 | TGTGCCATTACAGGGGGCGGAGAGACCCAGTACTTC | CAITGGGETQYF
TRBJ2-5 | TRBD1 | NA | TRBV11-2 | TGTGCCAGCAGCTATAGAACGACAGGGGGCACAGAGACCCAGTACTTC | CASSYRTTGGTETQYF
TRBJ2-1 | NA | NA | TRBV6-1 | TGTGCCAGCAGTGATCGGGCAGGGTCCTACAATGAGCAGTTCTTC | CASSDRAGSYNEQFF
TRBJ2-1 | NA | few | TRBV7-9 | TGTGCCAGCAAACAGGACAGCGAATACAATGAGCAGTTCTTC | CASKQDSEYNEQFF
TRBJ1-4 | NA | NA | TRBV5-4 | TGTGCCAGCAGCTCAAACGCAGGCAGTAATGAAAAACTGTTTTTT | CASSSNAGSNEKLFF
TRBJ2-3 | NA | NA | TRBV28 | TGTGCCAGCAGCCGACAGTACACAGATACGCAGTATTTT | CASSRQYTDTQYF
TRBJ1-4 | NA | once | TRBV28 | TGTGCCAGCAGTCTTGGTCGTGGGGCCACTAATGAAAAACTGTTTTTT | CASSLGRGATNEKLFF